This T cell receptor beta chain was sequenced during a study of blood T cell repertoires in COVID-19. Study background: Some COVID-19 samples were acute and others convalescent; all came from the United States, Italy and Spain. Sources were T cells, B-cell-depleted T cells, or PBMCs; the material itself was cDNA or gDNA.

CDR3 size: 12 residues. V was trimmed by 0 bases and J by 10 bases, leaving 6 bases between them. CDR1 is MNHEY and CDR2 is SVGAGI in the germline V gene. Original processing notes: Reference gene primer amplification gave nucleated cell count estimates. TCRdb keeps only in-frame clones here, not all; method: immunoSEQ multiplex PCR. Clonal size and the V and J genes are those of that table, whereas D and trimming came from the DNA. Here the sample spans some 90,000 clones, approximately 70% being singletons. The TCR sequence derives from a woman aged 60-75 years in a cohort sampled during active or convalescent COVID-19. The sample comprised peripheral blood. This chain uses TRBV6-5 with TRBJ1-4; D is ambiguous. The CDR3 protein is CASSYSGGKLFF. In DNA, the CDR3 is TGTGCCAGCAGTTACTCCGGTGGAAAACTGTTTTTT.